This T cell receptor (beta chain) was obtained from a study of blood T cells in healthy people across ages. Regarding the study as a whole: Getting older went along with TCR beta diversity per million T cells dropping roughly linearly.

Next came a second PCR, run for 7 to 11 cycles, which used a sample-barcoded 5' primer along with a J-beta primer mix. Every molecule of cDNA carried a tag from a template-switch adaptor with 12 random nucleotides. TCRdb reprocessed the 5' RACE reads with MiXCR, giving one entry per CDR3 protein. Counted here are about 650,000 distinct CDR3 sequences, roughly 32% occurring once; the ten biggest clones make up just over 15%. This clonotype has a count of ten or more. The antigen is undetermined. Each donor supplied roughly 9 milliliters of peripheral blood. The sequencing input was blood. The origin of this receptor is a woman older than 75 in good health.

CDR3 loop: CASSIGQGVYGYTF. CDR3 DNA: TGTGCCAGCAGTATTGGACAGGGAGTTTATGGCTACACCTTC. The genes are TRBV25-1 and TRBJ1-2, with 8 bases that match TRBD1. The junction had 7 bases not matched to a gene; V was cut back by 5 bases and J by 5 bases. This CDR3 region has 14 residues. The V gene's germline CDR1 is MGHDK and CDR2 SYGVNS.